These 13 T cell receptor beta chains originate from one sample sequenced in a study of vaccination and CD4 T cells after COVID-19. The treatment here: approximately 9-day PBMC culture with coronavirus spike peptide pools or control peptides (ViraFEST assay). An unexposed donor provided the CD4+ T cells, which were collected before the COVID-19 pandemic (2011-2018). Sequencing of cultured CD4+ T cell DNA used the Oncomine TCR Beta short-read assay. It was cultured CD4+ T cells from which genomic DNA was extracted. TCRdb recomputed calls from the PCR reads with MiXCR, one row per CDR3 protein. The sample consists of some 9,900 distinct CDR3 sequences, about 32% of them appearing once. These receptors' antigens are unknown. Sequencing was performed on CD4+ T cells from blood, cultured in vitro. The source of these receptors is a human donor in good health.

The J gene is TRBJ2-2, the V gene TRBV20-1, with D possibly being TRBD2 (6 bases). CDR3 length equals 18 residues. Germline V gene data show CDR1 as DFQATT and CDR2 as SNEGSKA (reference sequence). V was trimmed by 0 bases and J by 4 bases, leaving 21 bases between them. The CDR3 nucleotides are TGCAGTGCTAGAGATAGGACTAAAAGGCTGAGTGGCACCGGGGAGCTGTTTTTT. Protein sequence: CSARDRTKRLSGTGELFF.

The genes are TRBV20-1 and TRBJ2-1, with TRBD2 matching over 9 bases. This CDR3 region has 14 residues. CDR1 is DFQATT, CDR2 SNEGSKA, per germline (reference sequence). The ends lost 1 base at V and 9 bases at J; junction bases unmatched: 7. The CDR3 region is CSARVGREGGEQFF. The CDR3 region has the DNA TGCAGTGCTAGAGTGGGGCGGGAGGGGGGTGAGCAGTTCTTC.

J is TRBJ2-1 and V is TRBV6-4, with TRBD2 matching 9 bases. CDR1 is MRHNA and CDR2 is SNTAGT in the germline V gene. Trimming cost V 6 bases and J 6 bases; bases outside gene matches: 9. The CDR3 runs 15 residues. The CDR3 bases are TGTGCCAGCAGAGCCACGGCGGGAGGGCCCAATGAGCAGTTCTTC. Translated, it gives CASRATAGGPNEQFF.

The chain joins TRBV28 to TRBJ1-1; D unresolved. The CDR3 length is 16 residues. Trimming cost V 3 bases and J 0 bases, with 14 bases left between them. Germline V CDR1 and CDR2: MDHEN, SYDVKM. CDR3: CASSFFGRLMNTEAFF. CDR3 coding DNA: TGTGCCAGCAGTTTCTTTGGCAGACTAATGAACACTGAAGCTTTCTTT.

The genes are TRBV14 and TRBJ1-1; unclear D gene. Per the germline V gene, CDR1 is SGHDN and CDR2 is FVKESK. CDR3 length: 17 amino acids. V gave up 0 bases and J gave up 1 base, with 15 bases separating them. CDR3 protein: CASSQEGVHWGNTEAFF. In nucleotides, the CDR3 is TGTGCCAGCAGCCAAGAAGGCGTTCACTGGGGGAACACTGAAGCTTTCTTT.

By its share, this clonotype is medium-sized. The rearrangement joins TRBV10-3 to TRBJ1-5; D is perhaps TRBD1 (5 bases). Per the germline V gene, CDR1 is ENHRY and CDR2 is SYGVKD. Trimming left V 9 bases short and J 0 bases short, with 9 bases between. This CDR3 comprises 13 residues. CDR3 region: CAIGTDSNQPQHF. The CDR3 DNA reads as TGTGCCATAGGGACCGATAGCAATCAGCCCCAGCATTTT.

This clonotype is deemed large (0.1 to 1%). The chain is built from TRBV27 and TRBJ1-1; a possible D gene is TRBD1 (5 bases). Germline V lookup: CDR1 MNHEY, CDR2 SMNVEV (reference sequence). This CDR3 is 14 amino acids long. V lost 10 bases and J lost 1, with 16 bases in between. This CDR3 reads CATGAGTANTEAFF. The CDR3, as DNA: TGTGCCACTGGGGCCGGGACTGCGAACACTGAAGCTTTCTTT.

V and J are TRBV7-6 and TRBJ1-3; possibly TRBD1 for D (6 bases). The germline V gene has CDR1 SGHVS and CDR2 FNYEAQ. The length of the CDR3 is 16 residues. V gave up 5 bases and J gave up 0 bases, with 14 bases separating them. The CDR3, as DNA: TGTGCCAGCAGCAAGGGACACCGCCTCTCTGGAAACACCATATATTTT. Encoded protein: CASSKGHRLSGNTIYF.

In regard to this clonotype: A read error may produce the germline difference seen at one junction end. V gene TRBV5-3 combines with J gene TRBJ1-1, with 10 bases matching TRBD1. TRBV5-3 is placed among ORFs of uncertain function. This CDR3 comprises 13 residues. As DNA, the CDR3 is TGTGCCAGCAGCTTGCGGGACAGGGGATGGGCTTTCTTT. Translated, it gives CASSLRDRGWAFF.

The chain uses TRBV19 and TRBJ1-1; the D is unclear. Germline V gene sequence: CDR1 LNHDA, CDR2 SQIVND (reference sequence). CDR3 length equals 13 residues. V was cut by 3 bases and J by 4 bases, with 9 bases left in between. CDR3: CASSILLSTEAFF. The CDR3 region has the DNA TGTGCCAGTAGTATTCTTTTATCCACTGAAGCTTTCTTT.

The chain employs TRBV7-8 and TRBJ1-1; D not certain. From germline, CDR1 is SGHVS and CDR2 FQNEAQ. The CDR3 is 14 amino acids. Trimming shortened V by 7 bases and J by 0 bases, and 12 bases separated the two germline ends. In DNA form, the CDR3 reads TGTGCCAGCACCAAATCGGGAATGAACACTGAAGCTTTCTTT. Amino acids: CASTKSGMNTEAFF.

This chain uses TRBV20-1 with TRBJ2-3, with 9 positions matching TRBD2. Per the germline V gene, CDR1 is DFQATT and CDR2 is SNEGSKA (reference sequence). The length of the CDR3 is 15 residues. V trimming: 0 bases; J trimming: 6 bases; junction bases outside the gene matches: 7. Here the CDR3 reads CSARDMREGSDTQYF. The CDR3 DNA reads TGCAGTGCTAGAGATATGCGGGAGGGGTCGGATACGCAGTATTTT.

This clonotype was observed a single time. The rearrangement joins TRBV10-1 to TRBJ2-7, with D possibly TRBD2 on 6 matching bases. The ends were cut back, 6 bases at V and 3 bases at J, with 12 bases in the middle. CDR3 length equals 13 residues. Germline V lookup: CDR1 WNHNN, CDR2 SYGVQD (reference sequence). CDR3 coding DNA: TGCGCCAGCAGCGCAACGGGGGACTACGAGCAGTACTTC. Translating it yields CASSATGDYEQYF.